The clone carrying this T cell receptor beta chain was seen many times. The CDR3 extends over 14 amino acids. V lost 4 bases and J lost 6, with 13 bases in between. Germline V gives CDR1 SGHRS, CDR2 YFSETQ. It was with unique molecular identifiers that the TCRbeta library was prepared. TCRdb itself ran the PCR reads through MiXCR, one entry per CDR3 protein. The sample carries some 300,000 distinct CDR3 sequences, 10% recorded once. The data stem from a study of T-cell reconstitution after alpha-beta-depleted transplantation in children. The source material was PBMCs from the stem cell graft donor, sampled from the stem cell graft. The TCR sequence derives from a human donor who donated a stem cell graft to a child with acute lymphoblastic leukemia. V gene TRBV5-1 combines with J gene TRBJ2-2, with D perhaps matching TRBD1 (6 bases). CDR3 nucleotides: TGCGCCAGCAGCCTGGACAGAAGGGCCGGGGAGCTGTTTTTT. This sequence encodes CASSLDRRAGELFF.